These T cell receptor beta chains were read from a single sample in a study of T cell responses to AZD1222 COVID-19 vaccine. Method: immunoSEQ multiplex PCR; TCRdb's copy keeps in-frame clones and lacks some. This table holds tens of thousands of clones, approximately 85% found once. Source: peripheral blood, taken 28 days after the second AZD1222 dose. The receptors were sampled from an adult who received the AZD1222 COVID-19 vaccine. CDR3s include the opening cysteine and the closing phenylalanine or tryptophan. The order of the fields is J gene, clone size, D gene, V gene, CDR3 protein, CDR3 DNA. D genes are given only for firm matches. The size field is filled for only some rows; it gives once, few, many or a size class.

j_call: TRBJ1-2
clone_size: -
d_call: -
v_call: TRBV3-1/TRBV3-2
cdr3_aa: CASSQDRPGANYGYTF
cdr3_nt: TGTGCCAGCAGCCAAGATCGGCCAGGAGCTAACTATGGCTACACCTTC

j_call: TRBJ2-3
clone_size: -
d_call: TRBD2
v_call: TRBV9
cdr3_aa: CASSATSGTSGREDTQYF
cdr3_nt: TGTGCCAGCAGCGCAACCTCCGGGACTAGCGGGAGGGAGGATACGCAGTATTTT

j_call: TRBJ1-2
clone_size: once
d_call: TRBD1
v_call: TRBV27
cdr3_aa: CASSRDRINYGYTF
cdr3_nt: TGTGCCAGCAGCCGGGACAGGATAAACTATGGCTACACCTTC

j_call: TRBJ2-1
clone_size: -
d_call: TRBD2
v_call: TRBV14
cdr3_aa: CASSQLAGEFF
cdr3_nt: TGTGCCAGCAGCCAACTAGCGGGGGAATTCTTC

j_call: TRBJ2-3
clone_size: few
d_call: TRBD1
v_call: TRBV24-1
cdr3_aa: CATSDLQSDRVSDTQYF
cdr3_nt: TGTGCCACCAGTGATTTGCAGTCGGACAGGGTATCAGATACGCAGTATTTT

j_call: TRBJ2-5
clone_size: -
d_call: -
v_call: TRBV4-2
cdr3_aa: CASSQDVTIGYQETQYF
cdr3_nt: TGTGCCAGCAGCCAAGATGTAACTATAGGGTACCAAGAGACCCAGTACTTC

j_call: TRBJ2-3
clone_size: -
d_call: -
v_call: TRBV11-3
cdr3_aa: CASSLDSVPRRYF
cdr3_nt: TGTGCCAGCAGCTTAGATTCTGTACCGAGGCGGTATTTT

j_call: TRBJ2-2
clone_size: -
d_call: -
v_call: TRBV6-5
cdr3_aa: CASNPDRNTGELFF
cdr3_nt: TGTGCCAGCAACCCCGACAGAAACACCGGGGAGCTGTTTTTT

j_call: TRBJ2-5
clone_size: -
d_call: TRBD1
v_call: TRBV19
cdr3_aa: CASRGGRGRSETQYF
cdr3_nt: TGTGCCAGTAGGGGGGGCAGGGGGCGTTCAGAGACCCAGTACTTC

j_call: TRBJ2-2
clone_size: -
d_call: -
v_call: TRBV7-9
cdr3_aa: CASSLAGQPNTGELFF
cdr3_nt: TGTGCCAGCAGCTTAGCGGGGCAGCCGAACACCGGGGAGCTGTTTTTT

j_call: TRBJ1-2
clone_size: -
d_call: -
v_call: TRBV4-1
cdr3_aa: CASSQDGNWRGYTF
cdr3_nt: TGCGCCAGCAGCCAAGACGGGAACTGGCGTGGCTACACCTTT

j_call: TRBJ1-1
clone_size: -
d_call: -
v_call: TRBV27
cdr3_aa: CASKRRQRGMNTEAFF
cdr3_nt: TGTGCCAGCAAAAGGCGTCAGCGTGGCATGAACACTGAAGCTTTCTTT

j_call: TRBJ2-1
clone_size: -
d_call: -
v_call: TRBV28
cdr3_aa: CASSFYKRRTINEQFF
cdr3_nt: TGTGCCAGCAGTTTTTATAAACGACGGACGATCAATGAGCAGTTCTTC

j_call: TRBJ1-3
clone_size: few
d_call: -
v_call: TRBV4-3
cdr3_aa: CASSQEISGNTIYF
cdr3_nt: TGCGCCAGCAGCCAAGAGATCTCTGGAAACACCATATATTTT

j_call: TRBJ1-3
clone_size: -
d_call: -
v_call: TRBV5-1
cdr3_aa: CASSEADYSGNTIYF
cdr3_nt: TGCGCCAGCAGCGAGGCAGACTACTCTGGAAACACCATATATTTT

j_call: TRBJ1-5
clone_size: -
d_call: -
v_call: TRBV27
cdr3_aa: CASMTVKGNQPQHF
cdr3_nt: TGTGCCAGCATGACAGTAAAGGGCAATCAGCCCCAGCATTTT

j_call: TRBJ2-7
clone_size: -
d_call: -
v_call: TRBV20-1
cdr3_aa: CSASVTAGAYSYEQYF
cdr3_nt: TGCAGTGCTAGTGTAACCGCGGGCGCCTATTCCTACGAGCAGTACTTC

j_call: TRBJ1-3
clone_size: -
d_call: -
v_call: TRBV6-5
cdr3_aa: CASRLRLSSGNTIYF
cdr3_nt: TGTGCCAGCAGGTTAAGACTAAGCTCTGGAAACACCATATATTTT

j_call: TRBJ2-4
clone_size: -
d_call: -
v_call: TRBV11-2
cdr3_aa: CASSLRVGDKNIQYF
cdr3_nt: TGTGCCAGCAGCTTAAGGGTGGGGGACAAAAACATTCAGTACTTC

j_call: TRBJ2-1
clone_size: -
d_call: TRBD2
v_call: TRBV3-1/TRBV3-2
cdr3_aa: CASSQQRGLAFF
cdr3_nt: TGTGCCAGCAGCCAACAGCGGGGACTGGCGTTCTTC

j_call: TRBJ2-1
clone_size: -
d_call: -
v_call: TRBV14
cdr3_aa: CASSPSGGNEQFF
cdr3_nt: TGTGCCAGCAGCCCATCTGGGGGCAATGAGCAGTTCTTC

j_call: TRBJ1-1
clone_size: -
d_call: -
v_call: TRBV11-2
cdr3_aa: CASSFTGQNTEAFF
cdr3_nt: TGTGCCAGCAGCTTCACGGGACAGAACACTGAAGCTTTCTTT

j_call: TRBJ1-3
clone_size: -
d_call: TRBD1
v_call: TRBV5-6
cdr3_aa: CASRKQGASTLSGNTIYF
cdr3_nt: TGTGCCAGCAGGAAACAGGGGGCGAGCACTCTCTCTGGAAACACCATATATTTT

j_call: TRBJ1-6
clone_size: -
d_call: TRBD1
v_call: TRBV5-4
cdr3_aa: CASSSGSRTGTPYNSPLHF
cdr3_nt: TGTGCCAGCAGCTCCGGCAGCAGGACAGGGACCCCATATAATTCACCCCTCCACTTT

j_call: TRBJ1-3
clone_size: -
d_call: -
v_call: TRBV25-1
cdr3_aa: CASSWGPSSGNTIYF
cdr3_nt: TGTGCCAGCAGTTGGGGCCCCAGCTCTGGAAACACCATATATTTT

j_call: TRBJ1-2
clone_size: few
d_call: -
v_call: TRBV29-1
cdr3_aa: CSVEETGASANYGYTF
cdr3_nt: TGCAGCGTTGAAGAGACGGGGGCCAGCGCTAACTATGGCTACACCTTC

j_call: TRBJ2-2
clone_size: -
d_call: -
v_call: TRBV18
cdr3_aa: CASSPGVGTGELFF
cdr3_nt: TGTGCCAGCTCACCGGGAGTAGGTACCGGGGAGCTGTTTTTT

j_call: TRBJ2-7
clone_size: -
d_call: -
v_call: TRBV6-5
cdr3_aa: CASTTGPPAEQYF
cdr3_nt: TGTGCCAGCACTACGGGACCCCCCGCCGAGCAGTACTTC

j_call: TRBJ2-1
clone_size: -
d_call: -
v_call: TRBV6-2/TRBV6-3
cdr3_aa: CASSQNRRDLEQFF
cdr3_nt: TGTGCCAGCAGCCAAAATCGTCGGGACCTAGAGCAGTTCTTC

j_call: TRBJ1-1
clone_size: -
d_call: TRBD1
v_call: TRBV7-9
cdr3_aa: CASSLAAGQQNTEAFF
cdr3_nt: TGTGCCAGCAGCTTAGCCGCGGGACAGCAGAACACTGAAGCTTTCTTT

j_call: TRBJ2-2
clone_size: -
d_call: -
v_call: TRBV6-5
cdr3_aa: CASIGRSANTGELFF
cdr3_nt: TGTGCCAGCATTGGGCGAAGCGCGAACACCGGGGAGCTGTTTTTT

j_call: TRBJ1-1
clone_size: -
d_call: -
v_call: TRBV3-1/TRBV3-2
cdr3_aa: CASSQGQTISGAFF
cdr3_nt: TGTGCCAGCAGCCAAGGACAGACAATTTCGGGGGCTTTCTTT

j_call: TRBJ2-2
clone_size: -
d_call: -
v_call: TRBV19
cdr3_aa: CASTARLGELFF
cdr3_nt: TGTGCCAGTACGGCGCGCCTTGGGGAGCTGTTTTTT

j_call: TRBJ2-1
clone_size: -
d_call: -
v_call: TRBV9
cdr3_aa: CASSAANEQFF
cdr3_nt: TGTGCCAGCAGCGCCGCCAATGAGCAGTTCTTC

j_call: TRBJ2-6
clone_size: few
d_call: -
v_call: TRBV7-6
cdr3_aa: CASSLAAGSFTSGANVLTF
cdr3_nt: TGTGCCAGCAGCTTAGCGGCAGGGTCCTTTACTTCTGGGGCCAACGTCCTGACTTTC

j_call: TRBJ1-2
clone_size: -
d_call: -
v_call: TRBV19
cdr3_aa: CASSIGTSPRADGYTF
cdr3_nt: TGTGCCAGTAGTATTGGGACTTCCCCTAGGGCGGATGGCTACACCTTC

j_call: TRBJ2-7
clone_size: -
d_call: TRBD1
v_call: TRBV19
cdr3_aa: CASSNDWTGGVNEQYF
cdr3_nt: TGTGCCAGTAGCAACGATTGGACAGGGGGCGTAAACGAGCAGTACTTC

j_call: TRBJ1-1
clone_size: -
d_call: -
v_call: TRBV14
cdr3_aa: CASSQRATEAFF
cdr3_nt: TGTGCCAGCAGCCAAAGAGCAACTGAAGCTTTCTTT

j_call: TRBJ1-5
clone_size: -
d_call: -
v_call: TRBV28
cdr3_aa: CASSFLLQGGNQPQHF
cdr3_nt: TGTGCCAGCAGTTTCCTCCTCCAGGGAGGCAATCAGCCCCAGCATTTT

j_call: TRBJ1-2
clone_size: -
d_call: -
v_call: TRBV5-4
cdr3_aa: CASSLDPRLGGYTF
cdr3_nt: TGTGCCAGCAGCTTGGACCCACGGTTAGGTGGCTACACCTTC

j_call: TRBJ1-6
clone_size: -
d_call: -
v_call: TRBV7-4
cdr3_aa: CASSLNGNGGGPYNSPLHF
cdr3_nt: TGTGCCAGCAGCTTAAACGGGAATGGTGGGGGCCCCTATAATTCACCCCTCCACTTT

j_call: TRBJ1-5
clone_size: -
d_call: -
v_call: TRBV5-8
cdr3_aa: CASSPWGRGNQPQHF
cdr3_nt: TGTGCCAGCAGCCCCTGGGGCAGAGGCAATCAGCCCCAGCATTTT

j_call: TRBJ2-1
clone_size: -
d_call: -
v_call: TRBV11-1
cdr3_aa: CASRHTGIGNEQFF
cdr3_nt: TGTGCCAGCAGACACACAGGTATTGGTAATGAGCAGTTCTTC

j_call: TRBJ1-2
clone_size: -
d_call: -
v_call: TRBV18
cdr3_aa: CASSPGRLANYGYTF
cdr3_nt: TGTGCCAGCTCCCCGGGAAGACTAGCTAACTATGGCTACACCTTC

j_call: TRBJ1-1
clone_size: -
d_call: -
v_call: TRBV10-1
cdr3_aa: CASSPFGPMNTEAFF
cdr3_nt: TGCGCCAGCAGCCCCTTCGGGCCGATGAACACTGAAGCTTTCTTT